A single sample gave rise to the 8 T cell receptor beta chains below, sequenced in a study of technical replicates of blood from a few donors. Produced via immunoSEQ multiplex PCR; TCRdb's table is partial and in-frame only. The sample contains tens of thousands of clones, 90% to 95% of which appear only once. Material: T cells isolated from PBMCs. These receptors originate from a human donor in good health.

The V gene is TRBV5-4, the J gene TRBJ2-3; TRBD2 matches at 12 bases. V trimming: 3 bases; J trimming: 5 bases; junction bases outside the gene matches: 4. From germline, CDR1 is SGHNT and CDR2 YYREEE (reference sequence). This CDR3 is 15 amino acids long. DNA of the CDR3: TGTGCCAGCAGCTCACCGACTAGCGGGAGAGATACGCAGTATTTT. Encoded protein: CASSSPTSGRDTQYF.

The genes are TRBV21-1 and TRBJ1-2; TRBD1, the table's D call, was not compared with the DNA. TRBV21-1 has pseudogene status. This CDR3 has 16 amino acids. As DNA, the CDR3 is TGTGCCAGCAGCAAAATCAAGGACAGGGGGCCCGGCGGCTACACCTTC. The encoded protein is CASSKIKDRGPGGYTF.

This clone was detected once. The gene calls are TRBV7-6 and TRBJ1-5; 7 bases are shared with TRBD1. The ends lost 4 bases at V and 7 bases at J; junction bases unmatched: 7. The CDR3 has 14 amino acids. The germline V gene encodes CDR1 SGHVS and CDR2 FNYEAQ. For the CDR3, the DNA is TGTGCCAGCAGCTCAAGACAGGGCTCGCAGCCCCAGCATTTT. Translated, it gives CASSSRQGSQPQHF.

J is TRBJ2-7 and V is TRBV5-8, with D possibly TRBD2 on 5 matching bases. Germline-derived CDR1 and CDR2 are SGHTS and YDEGEE. Deletions cut 0 bases from V and 7 bases from J, with 8 bases between. The CDR3 runs to 12 residues. In DNA form, the CDR3 reads TGTGCCAGCAGCTTGGAGAGGGTAGAGCAGTACTTC. Amino acid sequence: CASSLERVEQYF.

This chain links TRBV6-5 with TRBJ1-3; D not certain. Germline-derived CDR1 and CDR2 are MNHEY and SVGAGI. The length of the CDR3 is 11 residues. The V end was cut by 6 bases, the J end by 6 bases, with 6 bases between. CDR3 nucleotides: TGTGCCAGCAGCCGCGAAAACACCATATATTTT. Translation gives CASSRENTIYF.

CDR3 residues: CASIREFSEAFF. The CDR3 nucleotides read TGTGCCAGCATCCGAGAGTTCTCTGAAGCTTTCTTT. The genes are TRBV7-9 and TRBJ1-1; D remains ambiguous. CDR1 and CDR2 (germline): SEHNR, FQNEAQ (reference sequence). The V gene lost 7 bases and the J gene lost 6 bases, with 12 bases spanning the gap. The CDR3 loop spans 12 amino acids.

The V gene is TRBV28, the J gene TRBJ1-5; 7 nucleotides agree with TRBD1. The CDR3 runs 12 residues. Trimming took 8 bases from V and 7 from J; bases not matched to a gene: 5. Germline V gives CDR1 MDHEN, CDR2 SYDVKM. The CDR3 DNA reads TGTGCCAGCGTCACAGGGGAGCAGCCCCAGCATTTT. Encoded protein: CASVTGEQPQHF.

This chain joins TRBV10-3 and TRBJ2-2, with D possibly being TRBD2 (6 bases). V lost 6 bases and J lost 6, with 17 bases in between. Germline V gene data show CDR1 as ENHRY and CDR2 as SYGVKD. The CDR3 totals 15 residues. CDR3 bases: TGTGCCATCAGCCCTAGTGGGAGGTCGGCCGGGGAGCTGTTTTTT. It is translated as CAISPSGRSAGELFF.